This entry lists 12 T cell receptor beta chains sequenced from one sample in a study of monozygotic twins with inflammatory bowel disease. TCRdb re-analyzed the 5' RACE reads; it lists each CDR3 protein once, without DNA. The sample has about 110,000 distinct CDR3 sequences, and its top ten clones hold roughly 12%. Input material: blood. The receptor source for this set is a human donor with ulcerative colitis or Crohn's disease, or a healthy co-twin of an affected twin (not recorded which).

CDR3 loop: CASSLDRGPSTDTQYF. V gene TRBV5-1 combines with J gene TRBJ2-3; TCRdb outputs TRBD1, but without DNA this stays unchecked. The CDR3 consists of 16 residues. Germline V gene data show CDR1 as SGHRS and CDR2 as YFSETQ.

The chain couples TRBV5-1 to TRBJ2-7; the TCRdb D gene call, TRBD1, has no DNA to confirm it. This CDR3 region has 17 residues. CDR1 is SGHRS, CDR2 YFSETQ, per germline. Here the CDR3 reads CASSSQTGTELTYEQYF.

The chain uses TRBV20-1 and TRBJ1-2; there is no DNA to check the TCRdb D call of TRBD1. Germline V CDR1 and CDR2: DFQATT, SNEGSKA (reference sequence). The CDR3 is made up of 13 amino acids. This CDR3 reads CSAPDRGGGGYTF.

V usage is TRBV12-3 or TRBV12-4 and J usage is TRBJ2-7; TCRdb gives TRBD1 as the D gene, but with no DNA this cannot be confirmed. The CDR3 covers 15 residues. The CDR3 here is CASSTGTTSSYEQYF.

The rearrangement joins TRBV5-1 to TRBJ2-1; TCRdb picks TRBD2, but there is no DNA to check that call. Per the germline V gene, CDR1 is SGHRS and CDR2 is YFSETQ. CDR3 size: 15 residues. The CDR3 spells CASSSGTGRYNEQFF.

The rearrangement joins TRBV7-8 to TRBJ1-4; without DNA, the TCRdb call of TRBD1 cannot be checked. Germline V lookup: CDR1 SGHVS, CDR2 FQNEAQ. The CDR3 consists of 17 residues. The CDR3 region is CASSPGAGEALMKKLFF.

The chain has TRBV28 and TRBJ2-7; TCRdb designates TRBD1, a call that cannot be tested without DNA. Germline V lookup: CDR1 MDHEN, CDR2 SYDVKM. This CDR3 contains 14 residues. CDR3 protein: CASSLLGTANEQYF.

This chain joins TRBV7-8 and TRBJ1-6; TCRdb selects TRBD1, and the lack of DNA leaves this call unchecked. The CDR3 extends over 15 amino acids. The germline V gene has CDR1 SGHVS and CDR2 FQNEAQ. CDR3 sequence reads: CASSMTGGLNSPLHF.

The gene calls are TRBV11-2 and TRBJ2-4; TCRdb outputs TRBD1, but without DNA this stays unchecked. The CDR3 runs to 16 residues. Looked up from germline, CDR1 is SGHAT and CDR2 is FQNNGV. The CDR3 reads CASRPDRLLAKNIQYF.

V and J are TRBV27 and TRBJ2-1. CDR3 length: 17 amino acids. The V gene's germline CDR1 is MNHEY and CDR2 SMNVEV (reference sequence). The CDR3 is CASSFSRQATTWNEQFF.

This rearrangement joins TRBV2 to TRBJ2-2; TCRdb outputs TRBD1, but without DNA this stays unchecked. Germline V lookup: CDR1 SNHLY, CDR2 FYNNEI. CDR3 length: 14 residues. The CDR3 sequence: CASSGVGTAGELFF.

The chain is built from TRBV12-3 or TRBV12-4 and TRBJ1-1; TCRdb's D call, TRBD1, is unchecked because there is no DNA. There are 16 residues in the CDR3. The CDR3 region is CASSFGGISGSTEAFF.